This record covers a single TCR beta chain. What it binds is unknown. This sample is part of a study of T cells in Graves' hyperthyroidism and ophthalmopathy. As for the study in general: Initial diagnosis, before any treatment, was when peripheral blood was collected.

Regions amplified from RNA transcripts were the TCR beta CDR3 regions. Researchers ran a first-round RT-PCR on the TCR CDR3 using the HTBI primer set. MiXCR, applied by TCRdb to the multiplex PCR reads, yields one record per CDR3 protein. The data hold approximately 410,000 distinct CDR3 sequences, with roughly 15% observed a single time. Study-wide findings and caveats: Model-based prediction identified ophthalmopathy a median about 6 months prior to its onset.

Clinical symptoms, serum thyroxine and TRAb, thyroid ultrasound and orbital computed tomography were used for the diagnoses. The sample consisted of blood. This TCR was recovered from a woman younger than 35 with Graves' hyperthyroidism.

The CDR3 coding sequence is TGTGCCAGTAGTCCCCTAGCGGGAGGGCCGGTCAATGAGCAGTTCTTC. Residues: CASSPLAGGPVNEQFF. The rearrangement links TRBV19 to TRBJ2-1; 12 bases align to TRBD2. The V gene's germline CDR1 is LNHDA and CDR2 SQIVND (reference sequence). With V trimmed by 5 bases and J by 6 bases, 8 bases remained unmatched. CDR3 size: 16 residues.